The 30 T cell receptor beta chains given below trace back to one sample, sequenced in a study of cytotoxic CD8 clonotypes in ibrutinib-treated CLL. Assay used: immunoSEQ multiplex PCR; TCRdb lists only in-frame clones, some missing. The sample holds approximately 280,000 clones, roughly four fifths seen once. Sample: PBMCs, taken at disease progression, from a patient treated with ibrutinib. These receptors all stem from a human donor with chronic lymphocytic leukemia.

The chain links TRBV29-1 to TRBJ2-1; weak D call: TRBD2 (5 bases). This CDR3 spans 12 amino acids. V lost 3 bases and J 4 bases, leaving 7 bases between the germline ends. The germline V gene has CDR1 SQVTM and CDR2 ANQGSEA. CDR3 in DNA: TGCAGCGTTGAGAGCGGATACAATGAGCAGTTCTTC. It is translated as CSVESGYNEQFF.

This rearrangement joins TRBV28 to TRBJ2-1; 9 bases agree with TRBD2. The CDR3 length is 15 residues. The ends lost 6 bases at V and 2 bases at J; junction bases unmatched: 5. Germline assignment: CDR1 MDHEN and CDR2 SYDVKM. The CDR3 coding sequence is TGTGCCAGCAGCCCGACTAGCGGACCCTACAATGAGCAGTTCTTC. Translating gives CASSPTSGPYNEQFF.

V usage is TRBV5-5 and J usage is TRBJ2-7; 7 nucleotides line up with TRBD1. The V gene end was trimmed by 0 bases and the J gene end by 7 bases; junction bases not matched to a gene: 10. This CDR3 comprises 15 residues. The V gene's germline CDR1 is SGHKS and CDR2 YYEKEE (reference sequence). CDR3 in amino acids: CASSLVPGQPLEQYF. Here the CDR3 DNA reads TGTGCCAGCAGCTTGGTCCCGGGACAGCCTTTGGAGCAGTACTTC.

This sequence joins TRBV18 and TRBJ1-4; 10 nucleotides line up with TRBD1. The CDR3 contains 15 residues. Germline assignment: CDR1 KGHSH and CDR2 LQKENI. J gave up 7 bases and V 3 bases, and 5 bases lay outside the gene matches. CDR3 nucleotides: TGTGCCAGCTCACCGGCCGGGACAGGGGTTGAAAAACTGTTTTTT. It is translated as CASSPAGTGVEKLFF.

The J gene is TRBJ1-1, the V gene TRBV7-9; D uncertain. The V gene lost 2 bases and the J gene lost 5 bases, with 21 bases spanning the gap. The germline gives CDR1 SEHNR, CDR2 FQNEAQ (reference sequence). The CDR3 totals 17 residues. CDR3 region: CASSLNYRGSLGTEAFF. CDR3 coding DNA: TGTGCCAGCAGCTTAAATTACCGAGGCAGTCTGGGAACTGAAGCTTTCTTT.

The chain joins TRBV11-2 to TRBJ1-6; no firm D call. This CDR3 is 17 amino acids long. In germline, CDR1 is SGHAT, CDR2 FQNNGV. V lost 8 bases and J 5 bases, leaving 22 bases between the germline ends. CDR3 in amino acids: CASSTFFEPSNNSPLHF. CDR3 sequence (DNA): TGTGCCAGCTCTACATTCTTTGAACCATCCAATAATTCACCCCTCCACTTT.

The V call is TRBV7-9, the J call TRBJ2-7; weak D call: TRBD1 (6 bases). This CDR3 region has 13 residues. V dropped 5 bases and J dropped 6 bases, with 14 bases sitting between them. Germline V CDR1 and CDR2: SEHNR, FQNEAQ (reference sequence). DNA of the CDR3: TGTGCCAGCAGCATTAGGACAGCTGGCGAGCAGTACTTC. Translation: CASSIRTAGEQYF.

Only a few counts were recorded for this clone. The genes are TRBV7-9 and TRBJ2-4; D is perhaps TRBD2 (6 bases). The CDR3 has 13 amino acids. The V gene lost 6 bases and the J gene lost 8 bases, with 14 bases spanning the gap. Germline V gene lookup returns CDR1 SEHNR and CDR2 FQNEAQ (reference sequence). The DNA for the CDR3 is TGTGCCAGCAGGCAACTGGGGGGAGACATTCAGTACTTC. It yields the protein CASRQLGGDIQYF.

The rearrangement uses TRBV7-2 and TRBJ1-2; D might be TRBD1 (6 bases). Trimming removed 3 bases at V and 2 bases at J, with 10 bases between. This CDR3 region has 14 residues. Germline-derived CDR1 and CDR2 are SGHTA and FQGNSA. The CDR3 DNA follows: TGTGCCAGCAGCTTTGGGGGGCCGAACTATGGCTACACCTTC. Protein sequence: CASSFGGPNYGYTF.

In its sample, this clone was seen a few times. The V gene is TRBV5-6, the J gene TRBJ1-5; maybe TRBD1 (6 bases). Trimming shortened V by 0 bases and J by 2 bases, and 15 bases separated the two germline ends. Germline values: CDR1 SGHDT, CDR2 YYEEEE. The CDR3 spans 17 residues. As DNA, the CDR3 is TGTGCCAGCAGCTTGGCCCACGACCCAGGGGGCAATCAGCCCCAGCATTTT. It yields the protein CASSLAHDPGGNQPQHF.

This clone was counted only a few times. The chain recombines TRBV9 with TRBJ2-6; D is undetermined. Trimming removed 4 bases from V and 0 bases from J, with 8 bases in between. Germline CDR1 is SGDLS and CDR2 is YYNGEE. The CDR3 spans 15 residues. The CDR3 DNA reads TGTGCCAGCAGCCTCCAAGGCTCTGGGGCCAACGTCCTGACTTTC. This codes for CASSLQGSGANVLTF.

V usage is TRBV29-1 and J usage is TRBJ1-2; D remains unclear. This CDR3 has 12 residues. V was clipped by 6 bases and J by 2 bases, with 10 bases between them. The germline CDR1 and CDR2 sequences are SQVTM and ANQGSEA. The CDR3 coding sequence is TGCAGCGTAACGACACAAAACTATGGCTACACCTTC. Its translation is CSVTTQNYGYTF.

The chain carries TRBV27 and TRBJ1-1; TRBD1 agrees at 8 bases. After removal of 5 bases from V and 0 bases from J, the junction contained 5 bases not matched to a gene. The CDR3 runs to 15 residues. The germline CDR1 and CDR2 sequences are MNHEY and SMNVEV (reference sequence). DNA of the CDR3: TGTGCCAGCAGTAAGACAGGGGAGTTGAACACTGAAGCTTTCTTT. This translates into CASSKTGELNTEAFF.

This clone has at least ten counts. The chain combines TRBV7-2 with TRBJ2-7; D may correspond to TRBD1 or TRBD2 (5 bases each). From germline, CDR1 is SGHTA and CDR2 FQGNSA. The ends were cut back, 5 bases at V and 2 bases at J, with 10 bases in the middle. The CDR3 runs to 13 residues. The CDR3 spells CASSHVGAYEQYF. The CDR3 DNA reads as TGTGCCAGCAGCCATGTGGGGGCCTACGAGCAGTACTTC.

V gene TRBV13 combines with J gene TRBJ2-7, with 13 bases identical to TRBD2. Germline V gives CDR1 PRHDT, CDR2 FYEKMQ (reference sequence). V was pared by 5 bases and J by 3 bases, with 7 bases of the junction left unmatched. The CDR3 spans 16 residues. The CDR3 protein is CASSQRTSGGYYEQYF. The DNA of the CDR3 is TGTGCCAGCAGCCAGAGGACTAGCGGGGGTTACTACGAGCAGTACTTC.

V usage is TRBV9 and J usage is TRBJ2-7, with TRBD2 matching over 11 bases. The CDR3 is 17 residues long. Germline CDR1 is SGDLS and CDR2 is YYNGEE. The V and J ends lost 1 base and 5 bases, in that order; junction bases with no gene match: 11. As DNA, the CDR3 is TGTGCCAGCAGCGTATATGGGCTAGCGGGGGGCTACGACGAGCAGTACTTC. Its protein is CASSVYGLAGGYDEQYF.

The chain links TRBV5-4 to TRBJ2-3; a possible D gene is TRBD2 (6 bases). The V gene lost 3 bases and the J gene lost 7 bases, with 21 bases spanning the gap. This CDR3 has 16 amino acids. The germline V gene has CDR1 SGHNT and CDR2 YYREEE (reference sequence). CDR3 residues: CASSSGSDAILNTQYF. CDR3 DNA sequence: TGTGCCAGCAGCTCCGGGAGTGACGCGATTCTAAATACGCAGTATTTT. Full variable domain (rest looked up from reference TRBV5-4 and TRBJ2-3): ETGVTQSPTHLIKTRGQQVTLRCSSQSGHNTVSWYQQALGQGPQFIFQYYREEENGRGNFPPRFSGLQFPNYSSELNVNALELDDSALYLCASSSGSDAILNTQYFGPGTRLTVL.

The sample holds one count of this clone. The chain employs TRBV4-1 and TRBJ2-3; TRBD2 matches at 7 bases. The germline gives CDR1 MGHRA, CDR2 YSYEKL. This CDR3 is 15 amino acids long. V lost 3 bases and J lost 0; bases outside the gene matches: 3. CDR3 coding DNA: TGCGCCAGCAGCCAGACTAGCCAGAGCACAGATACGCAGTATTTT. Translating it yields CASSQTSQSTDTQYF.

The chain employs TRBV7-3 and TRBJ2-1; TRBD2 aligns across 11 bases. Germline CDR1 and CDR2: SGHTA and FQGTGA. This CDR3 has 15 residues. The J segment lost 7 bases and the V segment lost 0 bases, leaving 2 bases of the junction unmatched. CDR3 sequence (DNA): TGTGCCAGCAGCTTAACTAGCGGGAGGGGTAATGAGCAGTTCTTC. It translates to CASSLTSGRGNEQFF.

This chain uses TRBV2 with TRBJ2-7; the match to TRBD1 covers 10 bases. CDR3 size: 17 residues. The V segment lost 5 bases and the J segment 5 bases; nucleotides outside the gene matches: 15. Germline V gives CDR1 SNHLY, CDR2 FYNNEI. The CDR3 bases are TGTGCCAGCAGTTCTCCGGGACAGGGGTACCGGATCCACGAGCAGTACTTC. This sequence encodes CASSSPGQGYRIHEQYF.

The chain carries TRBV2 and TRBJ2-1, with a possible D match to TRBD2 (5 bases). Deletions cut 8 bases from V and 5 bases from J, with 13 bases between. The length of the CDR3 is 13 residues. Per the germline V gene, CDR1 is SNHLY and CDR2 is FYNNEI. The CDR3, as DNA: TGTGCCAGCGGCTCAGACTACCACAATGAGCAGTTCTTC. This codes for CASGSDYHNEQFF.

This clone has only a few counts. This chain's CDR3 is CASSPRQGAPGYTF. The DNA of the CDR3 is TGTGCCAGTAGTCCCCGTCAGGGGGCGCCGGGCTACACCTTC. The chain combines TRBV19 with TRBJ1-2; 8 nucleotides align to TRBD1. CDR1 is LNHDA, CDR2 SQIVND, per germline (reference sequence). V gave up 5 bases and J gave up 8 bases; unmatched junction bases: 10. This CDR3 is 14 amino acids long.

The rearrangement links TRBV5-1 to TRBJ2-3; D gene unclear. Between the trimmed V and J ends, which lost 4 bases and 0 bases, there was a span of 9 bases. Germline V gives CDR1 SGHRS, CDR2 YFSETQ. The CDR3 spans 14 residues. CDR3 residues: CASSGGASTDTQYF. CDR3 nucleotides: TGCGCCAGCAGCGGCGGTGCTAGCACAGATACGCAGTATTTT.

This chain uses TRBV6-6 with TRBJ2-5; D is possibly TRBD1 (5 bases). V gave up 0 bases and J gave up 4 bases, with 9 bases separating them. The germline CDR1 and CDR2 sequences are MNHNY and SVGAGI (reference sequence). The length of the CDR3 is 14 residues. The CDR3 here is CASSYSPGSETQYF. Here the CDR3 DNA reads TGTGCCAGCAGTTACTCGCCAGGGTCAGAGACCCAGTACTTC.

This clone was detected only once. In nucleotides, the CDR3 is TGTGCCAGCAGCTTTCGGGGGTCCGTTCCCTACGAGCAGTACTTC. Translating it yields CASSFRGSVPYEQYF. This chain links TRBV27 with TRBJ2-7, with D maybe TRBD2 (6 bases). This CDR3 spans 15 amino acids. The germline V gene encodes CDR1 MNHEY and CDR2 SMNVEV (reference sequence). The V end was cut by 6 bases, the J end by 2 bases, with 17 bases between.

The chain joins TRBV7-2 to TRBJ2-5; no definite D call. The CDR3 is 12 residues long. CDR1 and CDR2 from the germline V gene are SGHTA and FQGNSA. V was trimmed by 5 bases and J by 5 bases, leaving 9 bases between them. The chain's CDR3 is CASSTPAETQYF. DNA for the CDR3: TGTGCCAGCAGCACCCCCGCCGAGACCCAGTACTTC.

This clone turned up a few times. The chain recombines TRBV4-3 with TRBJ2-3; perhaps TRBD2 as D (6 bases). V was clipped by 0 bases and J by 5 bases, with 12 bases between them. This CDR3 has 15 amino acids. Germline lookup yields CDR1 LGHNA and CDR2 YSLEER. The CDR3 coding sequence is TGCGCCAGCAGCCAAGAACGGGACTCCGGAGATACGCAGTATTTT. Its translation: CASSQERDSGDTQYF.

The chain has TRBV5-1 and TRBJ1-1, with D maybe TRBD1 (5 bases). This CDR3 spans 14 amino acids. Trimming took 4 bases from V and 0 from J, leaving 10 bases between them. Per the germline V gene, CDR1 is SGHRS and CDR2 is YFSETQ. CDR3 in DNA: TGCGCCAGCAGCCAGGGACCGATGAACACTGAAGCTTTCTTT. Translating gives CASSQGPMNTEAFF.

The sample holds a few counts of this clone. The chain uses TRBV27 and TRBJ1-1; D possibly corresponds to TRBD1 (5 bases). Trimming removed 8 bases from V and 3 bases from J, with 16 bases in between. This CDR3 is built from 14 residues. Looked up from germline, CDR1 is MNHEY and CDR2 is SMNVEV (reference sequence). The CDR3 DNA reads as TGTGCCAGCCGCGCCGGGGGGTGGGACACTGAAGCTTTCTTT. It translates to CASRAGGWDTEAFF.

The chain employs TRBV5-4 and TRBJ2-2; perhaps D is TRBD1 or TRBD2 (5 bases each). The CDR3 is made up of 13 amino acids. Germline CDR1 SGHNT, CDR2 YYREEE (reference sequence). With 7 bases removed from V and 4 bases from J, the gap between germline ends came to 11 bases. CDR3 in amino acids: CASGMGVTGELFF. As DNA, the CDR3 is TGTGCCAGCGGGATGGGGGTCACCGGGGAGCTGTTTTTT.